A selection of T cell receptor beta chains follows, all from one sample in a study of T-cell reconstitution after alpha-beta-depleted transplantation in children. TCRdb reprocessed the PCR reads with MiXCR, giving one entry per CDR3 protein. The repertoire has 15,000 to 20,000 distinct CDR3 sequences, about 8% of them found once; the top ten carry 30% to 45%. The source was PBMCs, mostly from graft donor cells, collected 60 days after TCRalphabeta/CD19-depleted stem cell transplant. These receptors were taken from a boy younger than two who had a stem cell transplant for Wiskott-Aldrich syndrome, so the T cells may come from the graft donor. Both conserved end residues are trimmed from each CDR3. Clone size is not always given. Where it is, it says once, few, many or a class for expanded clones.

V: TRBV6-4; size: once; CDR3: ARSGREGRNNEQF
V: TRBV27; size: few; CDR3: ASRNPGGGRNTEAF
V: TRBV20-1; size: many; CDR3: SASPGARTEAF
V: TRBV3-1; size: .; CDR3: ASSQLWTSRTGELF
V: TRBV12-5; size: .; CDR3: ASGLGTSGAKDNEQF
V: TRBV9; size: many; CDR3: ASSVRVAGAYNEQF
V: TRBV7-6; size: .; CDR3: ASSLAGLAYNEQF
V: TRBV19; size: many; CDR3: ASRTGVNYGYT
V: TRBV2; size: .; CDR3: ASIGSSGDGGELF
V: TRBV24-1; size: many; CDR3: ATSDPSGASYNEQF
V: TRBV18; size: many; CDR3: ASSPASFSYEQY
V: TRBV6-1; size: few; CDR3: ASRRGDPSSYNEQF
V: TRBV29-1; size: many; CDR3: SVEPSGRRNIQY
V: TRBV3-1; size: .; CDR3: ASSLFTGELF
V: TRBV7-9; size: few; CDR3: ASSPLARGGDEQF
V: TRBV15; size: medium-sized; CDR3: ATRAGGAYEQY
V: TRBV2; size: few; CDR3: ASSSRDSTRELF
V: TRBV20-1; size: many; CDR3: SASASGYNEQF
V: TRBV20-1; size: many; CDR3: SARDQLAGSYEQY
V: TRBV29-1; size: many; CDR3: SVGAGVHNEQF
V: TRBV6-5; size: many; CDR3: ASSYSRTGVNEQY
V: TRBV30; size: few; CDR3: AWGPPGLAGYTGELF
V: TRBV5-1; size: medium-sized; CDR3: ASRQIRDGSYEQY
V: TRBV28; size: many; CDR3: ASSLFSLGTRQETQY
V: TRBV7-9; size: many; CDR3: ASSDRQGAGYEQY
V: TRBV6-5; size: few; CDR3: ASSYYGPEETQY
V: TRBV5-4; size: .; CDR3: ASSLGGGGTGANVLT
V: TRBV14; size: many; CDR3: ASSQARETQY
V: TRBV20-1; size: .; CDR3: SATYAGRETQY
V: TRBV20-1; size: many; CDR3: SARINRGTDTQY
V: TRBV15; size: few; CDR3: ATSRHQSSNEKLF
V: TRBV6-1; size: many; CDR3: ASSETDLAKNIQY
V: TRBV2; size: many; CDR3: ASSLTGGNTIY
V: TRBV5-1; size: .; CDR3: ASSFRAADYEQY
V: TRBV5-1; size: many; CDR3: ASSPGLAGAGELF
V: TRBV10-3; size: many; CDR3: AISETSGSYEQY
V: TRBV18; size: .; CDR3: ASSPFDSNQPQH
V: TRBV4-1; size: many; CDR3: ASSQEPASGELF
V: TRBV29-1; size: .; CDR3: SVENAYEQY
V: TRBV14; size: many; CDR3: ASSQAGVYEQY
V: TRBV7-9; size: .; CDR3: ASSLLGHSYEQY
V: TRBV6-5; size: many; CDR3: ASSYSAGRTEAF
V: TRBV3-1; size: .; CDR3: ASSSTRASGLYEQY
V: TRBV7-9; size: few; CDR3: ASSARTHQETQY
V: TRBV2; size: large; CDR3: ASITDHGTGELF
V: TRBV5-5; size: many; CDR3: ASTPRREAQYEQY
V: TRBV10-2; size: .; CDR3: ASSESEALGDTDTQY
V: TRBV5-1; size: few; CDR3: ASREAGTVYSPLH
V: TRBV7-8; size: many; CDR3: ASSLNGRRFEQF